What follows describes a single T cell receptor beta chain. As yet, its antigen is unknown. Expressed TCRB transcripts were sequenced, since all the RNA that had been isolated was reverse transcribed. TCRdb keeps only in-frame clones here, not all; method: immunoSEQ multiplex PCR. The table records a few hundred thousand clones, approximately 16% of them present only once. The sample originates from a study of beta chain features in type 1 diabetes. Study conclusions and caveats: Unsettled here was the matter of whether HLA type influences TCRB rearrangement. TCRB CDR3s were moderately but significantly shorter in Type 1 diabetes patients in all four CD4+ subsets. More deletions and fewer insertions at VDJ junctions were found in patients with type 1 diabetes.

The authors took one heparinised blood draw, averaging approximately 120 mL, from each donor. CD45RO/CCR7/CD25/CD127/CD95/CD27 staining was used to isolate CD4+ naive, central memory, regulatory and stem cell-like memory cells by sorting. Specimen: naive CD4+ T cells from blood. The clonotype was recovered from a man aged 25 to 40 with type 1 diabetes.

The CDR3: CSVMNYRGLYEQYF. CDR3 bases: TGCAGCGTCATGAATTACAGGGGGCTCTACGAGCAGTACTTC. The V call is TRBV29-1, the J call TRBJ2-7; TRBD1 matches 9 bases. With V trimmed by 6 bases and J by 3 bases, 9 bases remained unmatched. From germline, CDR1 is SQVTM and CDR2 ANQGSEA. The CDR3 contains 14 residues.